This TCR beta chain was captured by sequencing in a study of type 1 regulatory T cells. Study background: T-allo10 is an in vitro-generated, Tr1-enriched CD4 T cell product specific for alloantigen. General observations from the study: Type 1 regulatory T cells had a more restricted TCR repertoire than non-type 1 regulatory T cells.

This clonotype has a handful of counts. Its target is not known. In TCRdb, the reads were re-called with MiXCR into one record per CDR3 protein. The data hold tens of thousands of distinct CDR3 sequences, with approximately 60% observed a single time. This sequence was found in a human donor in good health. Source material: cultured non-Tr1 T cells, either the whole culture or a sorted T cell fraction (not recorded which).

In nucleotides, the CDR3 is TGTGCCACAGCCGACAGGGTACAGAACACCGGGGAGCTGTTTTTT. This gives the protein CATADRVQNTGELFF. This rearrangement joins TRBV15 to TRBJ2-2, with 7 bases aligning to TRBD1. The J segment lost 1 base and the V segment lost 9 bases, leaving 8 bases of the junction unmatched. CDR3 length: 15 residues. CDR1 LNHNV and CDR2 YYDKDF come from the germline V gene (reference sequence).